The 23 T cell receptor beta chains below come from one sample, sequenced in a study of a mutant IDH1 vaccine in newly diagnosed glioma (dated by TCRdb to about 2021). The method was the immunoSEQ multiplex PCR assay. Imported from immuneACCESS, the table was reduced by TCRdb to in-frame sequences with V and J called. These copies leave out some clones; in studies compared against another copy, an unresolved V gene accounts for under half, and the cause of the remainder is not known. A total of tens of thousands of clones appear in this sample, under 85% of them only once. The ten largest clones add up to 3.8% of the sample. These TCRs are of unknown antigen specificity. Interpreted using the paper, the time point label stands for: week 47, end of study. A 20-mer mutant IDH1 peptide at 300 micrograms in Montanide made up each vaccine dose, which was injected subcutaneously together with topical imiquimod.

The sequences come from PBMCs, collected from a glioma patient whose treatment included an IDH1 peptide vaccine. The receptor set was obtained from a man in his thirties or forties with glioma.

V usage is TRBV19 and J usage is TRBJ1-5; D perhaps matches TRBD1 (6 bases). This CDR3 region has 12 residues. V was trimmed by 6 bases and J by 7 bases, leaving 10 bases between them. Germline V gene lookup returns CDR1 LNHDA and CDR2 SQIVND (reference sequence). The CDR3 spells CASRTGHQPQHF. CDR3 in DNA: TGTGCCAGTAGGACAGGTCACCAGCCCCAGCATTTT.

The CDR3 sequence is CASSLGGLMHTGELFF. Written as DNA, the CDR3 is TGCGCCAGCAGCTTGGGCGGACTTATGCACACCGGGGAGCTGTTTTTT. The genes are TRBV5-1 and TRBJ2-2, with TRBD2 as a possible D gene (5 bases). Deletions cut 0 bases from V and 3 bases from J, with 12 bases between. The CDR3 has 16 amino acids. The V gene's germline CDR1 is SGHRS and CDR2 YFSETQ.

The rearrangement joins TRBV18 to TRBJ1-1; D may be TRBD1 (5 bases). V lost 3 bases to trimming and J lost 6 bases, with 11 bases between them. CDR1 and CDR2 from the germline V gene are KGHSH and LQKENI. This CDR3 contains 13 residues. The CDR3 protein is CASSPGQGPEAFF. As DNA, the CDR3 is TGTGCCAGCTCACCGGGCCAGGGCCCTGAAGCTTTCTTT.

This sequence joins TRBV30 and TRBJ1-5; 7 bases align to TRBD1. With V trimmed by 2 bases and J by 3 bases, 7 bases remained unmatched. The germline V gene has CDR1 GTSNPN and CDR2 SVGIG (reference sequence). This CDR3 region has 15 residues. As DNA, the CDR3 is TGTGCCTGGAGTCGCTCGGGACAGTTCAATCAGCCCCAGCATTTT. Amino acids: CAWSRSGQFNQPQHF. The entire variable domain, with the rest obtained from reference TRBV30 and TRBJ1-5, is as follows: SQTIHQWPATLVQPVGSPLSLECTVEGTSNPNLYWYRQAAGRGLQLLFYSVGIGQISSEVPQNLSASRPQDRQFILSSKKLLLSDSGFYLCAWSRSGQFNQPQHFGDGTRLSIL.

To note about this clone: This specimen includes other DNA sequences encoding the same CDR3. The chain carries TRBV5-1 and TRBJ1-5, with a tentative D call TRBD1 (5 bases). CDR3 length: 14 amino acids. Germline values: CDR1 SGHRS, CDR2 YFSETQ. The V end lost 4 bases, the J end lost 0 bases, and 8 bases lay between the germline ends. CDR3: CASSRDGSNQPQHF. The CDR3 nucleotides are TGCGCCAGCAGCCGGGACGGTAGCAATCAGCCCCAGCATTTT.

This chain uses TRBV14 with TRBJ2-4; possible D gene TRBD2, 5 bases. Germline CDR1 SGHDN, CDR2 FVKESK. The CDR3 runs to 16 residues. Trimming left V 0 bases short and J 1 base short, with 10 bases between. CDR3 protein: CASSQDHPGAKNIQYF. As DNA, the CDR3 is TGTGCCAGCAGCCAAGATCACCCGGGGGCCAAAAACATTCAGTACTTC.

The chain links TRBV5-1 to TRBJ2-5, with D perhaps matching TRBD2 (6 bases). The CDR3 runs to 13 residues. Germline loops: CDR1 SGHRS, CDR2 YFSETQ. V was clipped by 0 bases and J by 4 bases, with 7 bases between them. The CDR3 sequence: CASSLVGGETQYF. For the CDR3, the DNA is TGCGCCAGCAGCTTGGTCGGGGGAGAGACCCAGTACTTC.

V is TRBV6-5 and J is TRBJ1-2, with a possible D match to TRBD1 (5 bases). With 7 bases removed from V and 2 bases from J, the gap between germline ends came to 14 bases. Per the germline V gene, CDR1 is MNHEY and CDR2 is SVGAGI. This CDR3 spans 14 amino acids. The CDR3 DNA sequence: TGTGCCAGCACCCCGAGGGGAGCGAACTATGGCTACACCTTC. Translated, it gives CASTPRGANYGYTF.

The CDR3 bases are TGTGCCAGCGGCTGGGACTTGGGGACAGGGGGATACGAGCAGTACTTC. This encodes CASGWDLGTGGYEQYF. The gene calls are TRBV6-6 and TRBJ2-7; 11 positions match TRBD1. Germline-derived CDR1 and CDR2 are MNHNY and SVGAGI (reference sequence). V was pared by 8 bases and J by 4 bases, with 13 bases of the junction left unmatched. This CDR3 spans 16 amino acids.

The V gene is TRBV9, the J gene TRBJ1-4; D unresolved. This CDR3 spans 14 amino acids. V lost 0 bases to trimming and J lost 14 bases, with 17 bases between them. Germline V CDR1 and CDR2: SGDLS, YYNGEE. The CDR3 nucleotides are TGTGCCAGCAGCGTAGGAAGTCAAGTTGGACCCCTGTTTTTT. It specifies CASSVGSQVGPLFF.

V and J are TRBV4-1 and TRBJ1-2; D is undetermined. Trimming removed 3 bases at V and 6 bases at J, with 11 bases between. Germline V lookup: CDR1 MGHRA, CDR2 YSYEKL. CDR3 length: 13 amino acids. This CDR3 is CASSHLPPNGYTF. CDR3 nucleotide sequence: TGCGCCAGCAGCCACCTCCCACCCAATGGCTACACCTTC.

The chain is built from TRBV4-1 and TRBJ2-5, with D perhaps matching TRBD1 (6 bases). The germline V gene has CDR1 MGHRA and CDR2 YSYEKL. The CDR3 length is 17 residues. Trimming took 4 bases from V and 4 from J, leaving 22 bases between them. CDR3 nucleotide sequence: TGCGCCAGCAGCCCCCGAGAACAGGGACCCGCTATAGAGACCCAGTACTTC. This sequence encodes CASSPREQGPAIETQYF.

This rearrangement joins TRBV27 to TRBJ2-3, with D hard to call. V was cut by 4 bases and J by 1 base, with 15 bases left in between. Germline V gives CDR1 MNHEY, CDR2 SMNVEV (reference sequence). The CDR3 is 16 residues long. The DNA for the CDR3 is TGTGCCAGCAGTTCCCCCCTCTTGAGAGGCACAGATACGCAGTATTTT. It yields the protein CASSSPLLRGTDTQYF.

The V and J genes are TRBV2 and TRBJ1-5; 12 nucleotides align to TRBD1. The CDR3 is 16 residues long. From germline, CDR1 is SNHLY and CDR2 FYNNEI. Trimming cost V 5 bases and J 6 bases; bases outside gene matches: 8. The CDR3 DNA is TGTGCCAGCAGTCCCGGGACAGGGGGCGCGGGTCAGCCCCAGCATTTT. It specifies CASSPGTGGAGQPQHF.

The chain employs TRBV15 and TRBJ1-1, with D possibly matching TRBD1 (5 bases). The CDR3 covers 13 residues. V lost 2 bases to trimming and J lost 1 base, with 5 bases between them. Germline CDR1 and CDR2: LNHNV and YYDKDF (reference sequence). CDR3 sequence: CATSRTGNTEAFF. The CDR3 bases are TGTGCCACCAGCAGAACAGGGAACACTGAAGCTTTCTTT.

The sample holds a few counts of this clone. This chain links TRBV4-1 with TRBJ1-1; 11 positions agree with TRBD1. CDR3 size: 14 residues. The V segment lost 3 bases and the J segment 10 bases; nucleotides outside the gene matches: 7. CDR1 is MGHRA, CDR2 YSYEKL, per germline. In nucleotides, the CDR3 is TGCGCCAGCAGCCAGGCTCGGGACAGGGGGGGAGCTTTCTTT. Its translation: CASSQARDRGGAFF.

The chain is built from TRBV5-5 and TRBJ1-2; 11 nucleotides align to TRBD1. CDR1 and CDR2 (germline): SGHKS, YYEKEE (reference sequence). V lost 5 bases and J lost 8; bases outside the gene matches: 5. The CDR3 totals 13 residues. CDR3 bases: TGTGCCAGCAGGTACGGGACAGGGGGAGGCTACACCTTC. Translating it yields CASRYGTGGGYTF.

Only one count was recorded for this clone. The J gene is TRBJ2-1, the V gene TRBV11-1, with unresolved D. The CDR3 sequence is 12 residues long. Trimming removed 1 base at V and 8 bases at J, with 6 bases between. The V gene's germline CDR1 is SGHAT and CDR2 FQDESV (reference sequence). CDR3 sequence (DNA): TGTGCCAGCAGCTTAGTAGCCCATGAGCAGTTCTTC. Translated: CASSLVAHEQFF.

The chain employs TRBV15 and TRBJ2-1, with TRBD1 matching 12 bases. The CDR3 extends over 22 amino acids. The V and J ends lost 9 bases and 4 bases, in that order; junction bases with no gene match: 28. CDR1 is LNHNV, CDR2 YYDKDF, per germline (reference sequence). CDR3 DNA: TGTGCCACAATGATAGGGGACAGGGGGCGCGGGCCCGGAACGGAGGGTTACAATGAGCAGTTCTTC. Translating it yields CATMIGDRGRGPGTEGYNEQFF.

The gene calls are TRBV19 and TRBJ1-6; no clear D gene. The germline V gene has CDR1 LNHDA and CDR2 SQIVND (reference sequence). The CDR3 loop spans 14 amino acids. V was trimmed by 9 bases and J by 0 bases, leaving 9 bases between them. In nucleotides, the CDR3 is TGTGCCAGCCACCCGAGCTCCTATAATTCACCCCTCCACTTT. Its protein is CASHPSSYNSPLHF.

This chain uses TRBV6-1 with TRBJ1-2; D perhaps matches TRBD1 (6 bases). Germline loops: CDR1 MNHNS, CDR2 SASEGT. This CDR3 region has 15 residues. Trimming removed 5 bases at V and 6 bases at J, with 19 bases between. CDR3 DNA sequence: TGTGCCAGCAGTCCGAGAAAACAGGGATCTGATGGCTACACCTTC. Translating it yields CASSPRKQGSDGYTF.

The chain combines TRBV5-1 with TRBJ1-1; D perhaps matches TRBD1 (5 bases). Trimming took 4 bases from V and 0 from J, leaving 10 bases between them. The CDR3 covers 14 residues. Per the germline V gene, CDR1 is SGHRS and CDR2 is YFSETQ. The CDR3 loop is CASSPEQVNTEAFF. CDR3 nucleotides: TGCGCCAGCAGCCCCGAACAGGTGAACACTGAAGCTTTCTTT. The full variable domain, with the rest looked up from reference TRBV5-1 and TRBJ1-1, is KAGVTQTPRYLIKTRGQQVTLSCSPISGHRSVSWYQQTPGQGLQFLFEYFSETQRNKGNFPGRFSGRQFSNSRSEMNVSTLELGDSALYLCASSPEQVNTEAFFGQGTRLTVV.

This clone occurred once. The V gene is TRBV19, the J gene TRBJ2-2, with 9 bases fitting TRBD1. The junction had 6 bases not matched to a gene; V was cut back by 6 bases and J by 4 bases. The germline gives CDR1 LNHDA, CDR2 SQIVND (reference sequence). The CDR3 loop spans 15 amino acids. CDR3 bases: TGTGCCAGTAGGGGGGGGACAGGGTTCACCGGGGAGCTGTTTTTT. This gives the protein CASRGGTGFTGELFF.